This T cell receptor beta chain was sequenced in a study of technical replicates of blood from a handful of donors. Produced via immunoSEQ multiplex PCR; TCRdb's table is partial and in-frame only. This table has under 90,000 clones, almost 98% appearing once. Trimming pared 7 bases from V and 5 bases from J, leaving 21 bases between. The CDR3 spans 15 residues. The germline CDR1 and CDR2 sequences are SGHDT and YYEEEE. The chain combines TRBV5-6 with TRBJ2-5; weak D call: TRBD2 (5 bases). Sequenced input: T cells isolated from PBMCs. The source of this sequence is a human donor in good health. The CDR3, as DNA: TGTGCCAGCCAAAAAAATATCATCGCGGGCGAGACCCAGTACTTC. As protein: CASQKNIIAGETQYF. The entire variable domain, with the rest obtained from reference TRBV5-6 and TRBJ2-5, is as follows: DAGVTQSPTHLIKTRGQQVTLRCSPKSGHDTVSWYQQALGQGPQFIFQYYEEEERQRGNFPDRFSGHQFPNYSSELNVNALLLGDSALYLCASQKNIIAGETQYFGPGTRLLVL.